Following are 16 T cell receptor beta chains from one sample sequenced in a study of CD8 T cells in Susac syndrome. With random hexamers, 0.5 to 1 ug RNA was reverse transcribed. TCRdb reprocessed the immunoSEQ multiplex PCR reads via MiXCR and lists one record per CDR3 protein. The table records approximately 200,000 distinct CDR3 sequences, approximately 96% of them present only once. Input material: CD4+ T cells from PBMCs. These receptors originate from a human donor with multiple sclerosis.

The V and J genes are TRBV20-1 and TRBJ2-5; perhaps TRBD2 as D (6 bases). Germline CDR1 reads DFQATT; CDR2 reads SNEGSKA (reference sequence). The germline V and J ends were trimmed by 4 bases and 2 bases, with 11 bases remaining between them. The CDR3 runs to 13 residues. Here the CDR3 reads CSANLAVQETQYF. CDR3 nucleotide sequence: TGCAGTGCTAATTTAGCGGTACAAGAGACCCAGTACTTC.

The chain joins TRBV5-6 to TRBJ1-2; no clear D gene. V was trimmed by 3 bases and J by 3 bases, leaving 12 bases between them. The CDR3 is 14 amino acids. Germline CDR1 and CDR2: SGHDT and YYEEEE. CDR3 sequence reads: CASSSTWWDYGYTF. In DNA form, the CDR3 reads TGTGCCAGCAGCTCGACATGGTGGGACTATGGCTACACCTTC.

This rearrangement joins TRBV20-1 to TRBJ1-2, with D perhaps matching TRBD1 (6 bases). Deletions cut 5 bases from V and 0 bases from J, with 13 bases between. The CDR3 spans 14 residues. Germline-derived CDR1 and CDR2 are DFQATT and SNEGSKA (reference sequence). CDR3 bases: TGCAGTGCTCCCGAGGGGGGAGCTAACTATGGCTACACCTTC. As protein: CSAPEGGANYGYTF.

The chain combines TRBV5-4 with TRBJ2-1; 14 positions agree with TRBD2. Germline assignment: CDR1 SGHNT and CDR2 YYREEE (reference sequence). Trimming at V came to 2 bases and at J to 5 bases, leaving 3 bases not matched to a gene. This CDR3 region has 16 residues. The CDR3 nucleotides read TGTGCCAGCAGCTTCGGACTAGCGGGGGGTCACAATGAGCAGTTCTTC. Encoded protein: CASSFGLAGGHNEQFF. The whole variable domain, filled in from reference TRBV5-4 and TRBJ2-1, reads ETGVTQSPTHLIKTRGQQVTLRCSSQSGHNTVSWYQQALGQGPQFIFQYYREEENGRGNFPPRFSGLQFPNYSSELNVNALELDDSALYLCASSFGLAGGHNEQFFGPGTRLTVL.

The chain joins TRBV6-6 to TRBJ1-4, with D uncertain. Germline V gene lookup returns CDR1 MNHNY and CDR2 SVGAGI (reference sequence). Trimming pared 2 bases from V and 7 bases from J, leaving 2 bases between. The CDR3 loop spans 11 amino acids. The CDR3 reads CASSYGEKLFF. The CDR3 DNA sequence: TGTGCCAGCAGTTACGGTGAAAAACTGTTTTTT.

This clonotype was counted only a few times. The chain employs TRBV30 and TRBJ2-1, with TRBD1 matching over 8 bases. The V and J ends lost 0 bases and 9 bases, in that order; junction bases with no gene match: 7. The CDR3 length is 14 residues. Germline V gene lookup returns CDR1 GTSNPN and CDR2 SVGIG (reference sequence). CDR3 coding DNA: TGTGCCTGGAGTGTACGGCAGGGGGCCGTTGAGCAGTTCTTC. Its protein product is CAWSVRQGAVEQFF. The full variable domain, rest sourced from reference TRBV30 and TRBJ2-1, is SQTIHQWPATLVQPVGSPLSLECTVEGTSNPNLYWYRQAAGRGLQLLFYSVGIGQISSEVPQNLSASRPQDRQFILSSKKLLLSDSGFYLCAWSVRQGAVEQFFGPGTRLTVL.

This clonotype showed up just once. The chain has TRBV4-2 and TRBJ2-5; a possible D gene is TRBD1 (6 bases). Per the germline V gene, CDR1 is LGHNA and CDR2 is YNFKEQ. The germline V and J ends were trimmed by 4 bases and 5 bases, with 17 bases remaining between them. The CDR3 covers 15 residues. The CDR3 DNA is TGTGCCAGCAGCCCACTACAGGGATCTGGGGAGACCCAGTACTTC. It translates to CASSPLQGSGETQYF.

The chain links TRBV19 to TRBJ2-1; D gene ambiguous. Between the trimmed V and J ends, which lost 5 bases and 8 bases, there was a span of 7 bases. CDR1 and CDR2 (germline): LNHDA, SQIVND (reference sequence). CDR3 length: 11 residues. Written as DNA, the CDR3 is TGTGCCAGTAGTTCCGCGTATGAGCAGTTCTTC. Protein: CASSSAYEQFF.

Here the CDR3 reads CASGYRDSNQPQHF. In DNA, the CDR3 is TGTGCCAGCGGATACAGGGATAGCAATCAGCCCCAGCATTTT. This chain joins TRBV25-1 and TRBJ1-5; possible D gene TRBD1, 6 bases. The CDR3 totals 14 residues. The ends were cut back, 8 bases at V and 0 bases at J, with 11 bases in the middle. The germline gives CDR1 MGHDK, CDR2 SYGVNS.

The rearrangement uses TRBV6-6 and TRBJ2-3; 9 positions match TRBD2. Germline assignment: CDR1 MNHNY and CDR2 SVGAGI (reference sequence). Losses at the gene ends were 6 bases for V and 0 bases for J; bases not matched to a gene: 4. CDR3 length: 15 residues. CDR3 DNA sequence: TGTGCCAGCAGCCGGGCGGGGGGGAGCACAGATACGCAGTATTTT. Translated, it gives CASSRAGGSTDTQYF.

The chain links TRBV11-1 to TRBJ1-1, with D possibly being TRBD1 (6 bases). The V gene lost 2 bases and the J gene lost 6 bases, with 19 bases spanning the gap. The CDR3 spans 16 residues. The germline CDR1 and CDR2 sequences are SGHAT and FQDESV (reference sequence). For the CDR3, the DNA is TGTGCCAGCAGCTTAAAAACCGGGACACGGAGCTCTGAAGCTTTCTTT. This codes for CASSLKTGTRSSEAFF.

This clonotype was observed once. This rearrangement joins TRBV3-1 to TRBJ1-1; D remains unclear. This CDR3 has 13 amino acids. Trimming cost V 4 bases and J 6 bases, with 12 bases left between them. Germline CDR1 is LGHDT and CDR2 is YNNKEL (reference sequence). CDR3 amino acids: CASSLTAASEAFF. In DNA form, the CDR3 reads TGTGCCAGCAGCCTCACGGCGGCCTCTGAAGCTTTCTTT.

The gene calls are TRBV11-2 and TRBJ2-5; D call uncertain. Trimming stripped 2 bases from V and 2 bases from J, with 12 bases between. The CDR3 spans 15 residues. Germline assignment: CDR1 SGHAT and CDR2 FQNNGV. DNA of the CDR3: TGTGCCAGCAGCTTATCGGTGGCGCAGCAAGAGACCCAGTACTTC. Amino acid sequence: CASSLSVAQQETQYF.

The chain recombines TRBV9 with TRBJ1-2; tentative D call: TRBD1 (6 bases). CDR3 length: 16 residues. V lost 5 bases and J 4 bases, leaving 21 bases between the germline ends. CDR1 is SGDLS, CDR2 YYNGEE, per germline. The CDR3 coding sequence is TGTGCCAGCAGACCAGAGACGGGCCCCAGGGGCTATGGCTACACCTTC. Its translation is CASRPETGPRGYGYTF.

The chain is built from TRBV7-2 and TRBJ2-1; TRBD2 might be the D (6 bases). Germline lookup yields CDR1 SGHTA and CDR2 FQGNSA. Trimming cost V 1 base and J 9 bases, with 16 bases left between them. The CDR3 consists of 15 residues. Written as DNA, the CDR3 is TGTGCCAGCAGCTTAGTTGGGACTCAGGCGGGTGAGCAGTTCTTC. Residues: CASSLVGTQAGEQFF.

J is TRBJ2-1 and V is TRBV12-5; D not resolved. The CDR3 length is 15 residues. The germline V gene has CDR1 LGHNT and CDR2 FRNRAP. Trimming took off 1 base at V and 4 bases at J, with 11 bases between the two ends. The CDR3 is CASGLGLVSYNEQFF. Here the CDR3 DNA reads TGTGCTAGTGGTTTGGGGTTGGTAAGTTACAATGAGCAGTTCTTC.